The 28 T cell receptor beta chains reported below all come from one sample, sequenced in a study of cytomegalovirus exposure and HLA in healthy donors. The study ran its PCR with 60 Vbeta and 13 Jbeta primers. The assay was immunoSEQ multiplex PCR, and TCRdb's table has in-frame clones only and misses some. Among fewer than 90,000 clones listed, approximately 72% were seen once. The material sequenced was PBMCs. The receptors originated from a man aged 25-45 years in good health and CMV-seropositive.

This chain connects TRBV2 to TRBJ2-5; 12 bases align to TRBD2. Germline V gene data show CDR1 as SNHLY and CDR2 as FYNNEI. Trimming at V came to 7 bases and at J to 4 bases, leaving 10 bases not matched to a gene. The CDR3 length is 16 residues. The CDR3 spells CASKGWLAGGTETQYF. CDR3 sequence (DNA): TGTGCCAGCAAAGGGTGGCTAGCGGGGGGGACAGAGACCCAGTACTTC.

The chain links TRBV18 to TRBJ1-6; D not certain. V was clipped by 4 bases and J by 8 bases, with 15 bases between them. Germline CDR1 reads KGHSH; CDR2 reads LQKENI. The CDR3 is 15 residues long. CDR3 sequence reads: CASSRSQDLDSPLHF. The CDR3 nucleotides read TGTGCCAGCTCACGGTCTCAGGATCTTGATTCACCCCTCCACTTT. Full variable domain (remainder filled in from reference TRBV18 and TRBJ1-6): NAGVMQNPRHLVRRRGQEARLRCSPMKGHSHVYWYRQLPEEGLKFMVYLQKENIIDESGMPKERFSAEFPKEGPSILRIQQVVRGDSAAYFCASSRSQDLDSPLHFGNGTRLTVT.

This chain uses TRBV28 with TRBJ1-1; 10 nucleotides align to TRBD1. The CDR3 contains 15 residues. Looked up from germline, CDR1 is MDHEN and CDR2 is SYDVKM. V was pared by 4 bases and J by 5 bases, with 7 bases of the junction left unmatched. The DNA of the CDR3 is TGTGCCAGCAGTTCTCCGGGACAGGGGTTAACTGAAGCTTTCTTT. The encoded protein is CASSSPGQGLTEAFF.

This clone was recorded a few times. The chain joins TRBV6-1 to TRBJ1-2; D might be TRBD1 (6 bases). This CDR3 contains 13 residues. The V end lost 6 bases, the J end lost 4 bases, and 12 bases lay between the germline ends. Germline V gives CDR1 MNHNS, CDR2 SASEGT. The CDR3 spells CASRDRRVYGYTF. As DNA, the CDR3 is TGTGCCAGCAGAGACAGGCGGGTCTATGGCTACACCTTC.

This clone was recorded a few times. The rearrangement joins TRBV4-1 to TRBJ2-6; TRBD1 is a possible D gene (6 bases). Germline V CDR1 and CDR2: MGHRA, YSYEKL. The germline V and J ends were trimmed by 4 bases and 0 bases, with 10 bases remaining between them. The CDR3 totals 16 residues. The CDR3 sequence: CASSLIRGSGANVLTF. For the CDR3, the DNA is TGCGCCAGCAGCCTGATCAGGGGCTCTGGGGCCAACGTCCTGACTTTC.

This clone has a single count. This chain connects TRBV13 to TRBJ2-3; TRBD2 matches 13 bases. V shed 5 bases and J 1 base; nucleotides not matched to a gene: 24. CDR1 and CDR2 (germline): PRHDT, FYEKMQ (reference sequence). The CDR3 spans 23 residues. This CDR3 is CASSSGTGETSGGQLLRTDTQYF. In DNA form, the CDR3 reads TGTGCCAGCAGCAGCGGGACAGGGGAGACTAGCGGGGGGCAACTCTTACGCACAGATACGCAGTATTTT.

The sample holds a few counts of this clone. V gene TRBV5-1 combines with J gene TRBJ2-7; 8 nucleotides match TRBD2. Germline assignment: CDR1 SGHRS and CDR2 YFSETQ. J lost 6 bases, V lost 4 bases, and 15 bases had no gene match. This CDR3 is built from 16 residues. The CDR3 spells CASSRGPIGGAGEQYF. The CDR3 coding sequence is TGCGCCAGCAGCCGAGGGCCGATCGGGGGGGCGGGCGAGCAGTACTTC.

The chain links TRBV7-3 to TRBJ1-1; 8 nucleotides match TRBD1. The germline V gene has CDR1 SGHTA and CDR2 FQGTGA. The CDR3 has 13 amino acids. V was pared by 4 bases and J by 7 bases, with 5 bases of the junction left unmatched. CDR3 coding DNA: TGTGCCAGCAGCTGGGGACAGGCCGGTGAAGCTTTCTTT. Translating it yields CASSWGQAGEAFF.

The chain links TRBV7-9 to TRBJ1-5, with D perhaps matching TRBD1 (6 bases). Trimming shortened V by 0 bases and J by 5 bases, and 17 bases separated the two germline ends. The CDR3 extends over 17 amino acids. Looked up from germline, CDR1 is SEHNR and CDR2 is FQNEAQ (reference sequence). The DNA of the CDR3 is TGTGCCAGCAGCTTAGCAGTGGGGGACACCAGTTATCAGCCCCAGCATTTT. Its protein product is CASSLAVGDTSYQPQHF. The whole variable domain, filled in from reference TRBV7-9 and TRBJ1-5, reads DTGVSQNPRHKITKRGQNVTFRCDPISEHNRLYWYRQTLGQGPEFLTYFQNEAQLEKSRLLSDRFSAERPKGSFSTLEIQRTEQGDSAMYLCASSLAVGDTSYQPQHFGDGTRLSIL.

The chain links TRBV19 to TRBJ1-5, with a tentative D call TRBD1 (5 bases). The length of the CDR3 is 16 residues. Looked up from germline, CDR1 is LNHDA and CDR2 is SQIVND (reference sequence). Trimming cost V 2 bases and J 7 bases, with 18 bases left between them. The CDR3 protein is CASSIQSGGKGQPQHF. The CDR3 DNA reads TGTGCCAGTAGTATACAGTCCGGGGGTAAGGGACAGCCCCAGCATTTT. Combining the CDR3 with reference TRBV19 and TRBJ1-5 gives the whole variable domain DGGITQSPKYLFRKEGQNVTLSCEQNLNHDAMYWYRQDPGQGLRLIYYSQIVNDFQKGDIAEGYSVSREKKESFPLTVTSAQKNPTAFYLCASSIQSGGKGQPQHFGDGTRLSIL.

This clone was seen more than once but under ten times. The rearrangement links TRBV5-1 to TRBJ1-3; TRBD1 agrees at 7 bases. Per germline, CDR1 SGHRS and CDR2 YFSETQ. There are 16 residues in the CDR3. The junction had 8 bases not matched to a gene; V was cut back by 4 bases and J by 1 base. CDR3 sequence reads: CASSPDVTGSGNTIYF. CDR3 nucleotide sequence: TGCGCCAGCAGCCCGGACGTGACAGGGTCTGGAAACACCATATATTTT.

In DNA form, the CDR3 reads TGCGCCAGCAGCCAAGAAGGGACAGGAATGAGGTCGACCGAGCAGTACTTC. It specifies CASSQEGTGMRSTEQYF. This chain connects TRBV4-3 to TRBJ2-7; 8 bases agree with TRBD1. The V gene's germline CDR1 is LGHNA and CDR2 YSLEER. The V segment lost 0 bases and the J segment 6 bases; nucleotides outside the gene matches: 13. There are 17 residues in the CDR3.

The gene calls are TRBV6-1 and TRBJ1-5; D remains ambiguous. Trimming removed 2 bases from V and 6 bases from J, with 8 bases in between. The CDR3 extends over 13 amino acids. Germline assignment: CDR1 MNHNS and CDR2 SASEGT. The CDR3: CASSESGPQPQHF. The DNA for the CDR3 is TGTGCCAGCAGTGAATCAGGTCCTCAGCCCCAGCATTTT.

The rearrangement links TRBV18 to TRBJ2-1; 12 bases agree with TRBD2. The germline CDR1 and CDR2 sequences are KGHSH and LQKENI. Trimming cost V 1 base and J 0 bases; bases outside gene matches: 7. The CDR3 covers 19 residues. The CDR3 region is CASSPRPSGGVSSYNEQFF. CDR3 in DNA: TGTGCCAGCTCACCACGGCCTAGCGGGGGGGTGAGCTCCTACAATGAGCAGTTCTTC.

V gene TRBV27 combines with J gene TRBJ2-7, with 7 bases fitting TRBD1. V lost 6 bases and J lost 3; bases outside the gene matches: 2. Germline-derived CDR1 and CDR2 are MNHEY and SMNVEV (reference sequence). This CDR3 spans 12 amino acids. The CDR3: CASRGQDYEQYF. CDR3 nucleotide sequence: TGTGCCAGCAGAGGACAGGACTACGAGCAGTACTTC.

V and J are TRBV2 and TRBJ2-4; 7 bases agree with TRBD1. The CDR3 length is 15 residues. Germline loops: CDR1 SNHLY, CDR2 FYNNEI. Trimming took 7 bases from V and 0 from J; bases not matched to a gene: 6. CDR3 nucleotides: TGTGCCAGCAACCGGGACAGCGAAGCCAAAAACATTCAGTACTTC. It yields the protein CASNRDSEAKNIQYF.

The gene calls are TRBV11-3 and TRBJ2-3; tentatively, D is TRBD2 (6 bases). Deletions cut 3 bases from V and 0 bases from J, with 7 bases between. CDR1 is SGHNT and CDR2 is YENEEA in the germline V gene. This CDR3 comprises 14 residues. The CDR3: CASSLGGSTDTQYF. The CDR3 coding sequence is TGTGCCAGCAGCTTGGGAGGTAGCACAGATACGCAGTATTTT.

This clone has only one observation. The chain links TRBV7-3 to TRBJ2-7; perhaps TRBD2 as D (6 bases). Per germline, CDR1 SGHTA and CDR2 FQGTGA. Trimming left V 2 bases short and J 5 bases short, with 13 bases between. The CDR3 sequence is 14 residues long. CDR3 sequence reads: CASSLSGLGDEQYF. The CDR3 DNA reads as TGTGCCAGCAGCTTATCGGGACTGGGAGACGAGCAGTACTTC.

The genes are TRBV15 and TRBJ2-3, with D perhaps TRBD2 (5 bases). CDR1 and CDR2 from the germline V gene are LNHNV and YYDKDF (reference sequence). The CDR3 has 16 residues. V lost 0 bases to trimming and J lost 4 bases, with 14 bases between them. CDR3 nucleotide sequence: TGTGCCACCAGCAGAGAAGGGATTGACGGGGCAGATACGCAGTATTTT. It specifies CATSREGIDGADTQYF.

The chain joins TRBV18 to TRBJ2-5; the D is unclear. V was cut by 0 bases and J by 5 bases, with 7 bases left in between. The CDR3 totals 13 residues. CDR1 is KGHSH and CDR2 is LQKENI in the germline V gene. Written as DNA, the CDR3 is TGTGCCAGCTCACCACCCTCGGAGGAGACCCAGTACTTC. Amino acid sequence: CASSPPSEETQYF.

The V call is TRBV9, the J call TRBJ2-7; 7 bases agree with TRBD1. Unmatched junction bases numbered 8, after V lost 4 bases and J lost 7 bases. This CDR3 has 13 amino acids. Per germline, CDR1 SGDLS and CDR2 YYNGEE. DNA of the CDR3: TGTGCCAGCAGCCAGGGGGTTGAGGGAGAGCAGTACTTC. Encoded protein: CASSQGVEGEQYF.

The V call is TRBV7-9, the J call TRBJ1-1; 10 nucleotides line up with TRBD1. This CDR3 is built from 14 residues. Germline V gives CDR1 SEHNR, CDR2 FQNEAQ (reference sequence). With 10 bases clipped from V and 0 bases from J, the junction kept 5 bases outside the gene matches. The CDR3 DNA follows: TGTGCCACAAGGACAGGGGGGATGAACACTGAAGCTTTCTTT. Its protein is CATRTGGMNTEAFF.

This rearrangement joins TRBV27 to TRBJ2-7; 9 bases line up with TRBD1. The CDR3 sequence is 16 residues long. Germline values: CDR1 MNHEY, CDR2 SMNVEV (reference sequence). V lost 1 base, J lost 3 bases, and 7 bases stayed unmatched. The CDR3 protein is CASSLWTGARLYEQYF. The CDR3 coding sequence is TGTGCCAGCAGTTTATGGACAGGGGCCAGACTCTACGAGCAGTACTTC.

CDR3 coding DNA: TGTGCCAGCAACTTCCCCGGGGGGCAGGGCGGTGGCACTGAAGCTTTCTTT. It codes for CASNFPGGQGGGTEAFF. This sequence joins TRBV7-9 and TRBJ1-1; TRBD1 is a possible D gene (6 bases). CDR3 length: 17 amino acids. The V end was cut by 7 bases, the J end by 4 bases, with 25 bases between. CDR1 and CDR2 from the germline V gene are SEHNR and FQNEAQ (reference sequence).

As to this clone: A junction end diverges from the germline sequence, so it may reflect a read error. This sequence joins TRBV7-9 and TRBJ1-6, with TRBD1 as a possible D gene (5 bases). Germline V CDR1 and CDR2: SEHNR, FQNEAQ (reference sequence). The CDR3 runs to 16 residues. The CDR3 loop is CSSSTSNGGDNSPLHF. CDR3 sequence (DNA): TGTTCCAGCAGCACGTCGAACGGGGGGGACAATTCACCCCTCCACTTT.

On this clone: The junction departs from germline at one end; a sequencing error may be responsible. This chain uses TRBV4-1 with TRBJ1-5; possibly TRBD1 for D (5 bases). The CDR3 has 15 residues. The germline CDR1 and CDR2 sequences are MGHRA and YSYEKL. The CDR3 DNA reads TGTGCCAGCAGCCAAGGAACCGGGGGGGACCAGCCCCAGCATTTT. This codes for CASSQGTGGDQPQHF.

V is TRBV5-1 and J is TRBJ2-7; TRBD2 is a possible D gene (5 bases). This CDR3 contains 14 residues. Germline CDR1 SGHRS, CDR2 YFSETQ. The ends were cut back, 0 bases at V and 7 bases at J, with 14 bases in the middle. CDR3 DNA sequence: TGCGCCAGCAGCTTGGGAGCATCCTCGGGGGAGCAGTACTTC. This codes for CASSLGASSGEQYF.

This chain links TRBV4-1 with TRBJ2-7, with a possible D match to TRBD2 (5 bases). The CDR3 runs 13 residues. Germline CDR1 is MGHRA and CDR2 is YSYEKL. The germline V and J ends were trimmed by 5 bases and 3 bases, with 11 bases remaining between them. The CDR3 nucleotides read TGCGCCAGCAGCACCGGGGTTCTCTACGAGCAGTACTTC. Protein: CASSTGVLYEQYF.